One and the same sample provided the 27 T cell receptor beta chains below, sequenced in a study of T cell responses to AZD1222 COVID-19 vaccine. Sequencing was performed with immunoSEQ multiplex PCR; in TCRdb, only in-frame clones are kept and a portion is missing. The sample lists 130,000 or so clones, around 94% occurring once. The starting material was peripheral blood, obtained on day 0 of AZD1222 vaccination. The receptors derive from an adult in good health.

CDR3 residues: CASSQEGRNTDTQYF. The CDR3 bases are TGTGCCAGCAGCCAAGAAGGCAGGAACACAGATACGCAGTATTTT. The rearrangement links TRBV4-2 to TRBJ2-3; D unclear. Germline CDR1 and CDR2: LGHNA and YNFKEQ. V gave up 0 bases and J gave up 2 bases, with 9 bases separating them. This CDR3 has 15 amino acids.

The chain links TRBV7-2 to TRBJ1-6; tentatively, D is TRBD1 (6 bases). With 1 base removed from V and 9 bases from J, the gap between germline ends came to 13 bases. The CDR3 contains 15 residues. From germline, CDR1 is SGHTA and CDR2 FQGNSA. Here the CDR3 DNA reads TGTGCCAGCAGCTTAGGGGGGGCCGTTGGTTCACCCCTCCACTTT. Protein product: CASSLGGAVGSPLHF.

The rearrangement joins TRBV9 to TRBJ2-3; D unclear. From germline, CDR1 is SGDLS and CDR2 YYNGEE. V shed 3 bases and J shed 5 bases, with 22 bases lying between them. The CDR3 runs 17 residues. CDR3 residues: CASSARIVARDQDTQYF. The CDR3 DNA sequence: TGTGCCAGCAGCGCCCGGATCGTGGCTAGGGATCAAGATACGCAGTATTTT.

The V and J genes are TRBV2 and TRBJ1-1; unclear D gene. CDR1 is SNHLY and CDR2 is FYNNEI in the germline V gene. CDR3 length: 13 amino acids. V lost 6 bases, J lost 2 bases, and 10 bases lay in between. The CDR3 region is CASRLVLNTEAFF. In DNA form, the CDR3 reads TGTGCCAGCAGATTGGTTCTCAACACTGAAGCTTTCTTT.

The chain links TRBV30 to TRBJ1-5; no clear D. This CDR3 has 15 residues. The germline V and J ends were trimmed by 2 bases and 3 bases, with 14 bases remaining between them. Germline V gene data show CDR1 as GTSNPN and CDR2 as SVGIG (reference sequence). CDR3 region: CAWSPQALSNQPQHF. The CDR3 DNA sequence: TGTGCCTGGAGTCCCCAAGCCCTTTCCAATCAGCCCCAGCATTTT.

CDR3 sequence (DNA): TGTGCCTGGAGTGTGGGACTGAGGACAACCTACGAGCAGTACTTC. It specifies CAWSVGLRTTYEQYF. The chain has TRBV30 and TRBJ2-7, with D perhaps TRBD2 (6 bases). V dropped 0 bases and J dropped 2 bases, with 14 bases sitting between them. CDR3 length: 15 amino acids. Germline lookup yields CDR1 GTSNPN and CDR2 SVGIG (reference sequence).

In its sample, this clone was seen once. This chain joins TRBV6-5 and TRBJ2-7; D assignment may be TRBD1 or TRBD2 (5 bases each). The germline V and J ends were trimmed by 6 bases and 7 bases, with 16 bases remaining between them. The CDR3 extends over 13 amino acids. Germline V gives CDR1 MNHEY, CDR2 SVGAGI. CDR3 region: CASRRIGTPEQYF. DNA for the CDR3: TGTGCCAGCAGGCGGATCGGGACCCCGGAGCAGTACTTC.

V and J are TRBV7-9 and TRBJ1-2; D unclear. Looked up from germline, CDR1 is SEHNR and CDR2 is FQNEAQ (reference sequence). The CDR3 contains 12 residues. The V and J ends lost 5 bases and 3 bases respectively, with 7 bases between them. The CDR3: CASSPEDYGYTF. CDR3 nucleotide sequence: TGTGCCAGCAGCCCGGAGGACTATGGCTACACCTTC.

The chain carries TRBV18 and TRBJ2-1; D remains unclear. The CDR3 loop spans 14 amino acids. Per germline, CDR1 KGHSH and CDR2 LQKENI. Trimming cost V 4 bases and J 1 base, with 8 bases left between them. CDR3 sequence: CASSRLGSYNEQFF. As DNA, the CDR3 is TGTGCCAGCTCACGCCTCGGGTCCTACAATGAGCAGTTCTTC.

The V gene is TRBV11-3, the J gene TRBJ2-1; 11 bases agree with TRBD1. The V segment lost 5 bases and the J segment 6 bases; nucleotides outside the gene matches: 6. The CDR3 is 15 residues long. Germline loops: CDR1 SGHNT, CDR2 YENEEA. CDR3 sequence: CASSVGTGGGNEQFF. The CDR3 bases are TGTGCCAGCAGCGTCGGGACAGGGGGAGGCAATGAGCAGTTCTTC.

This clone appeared once. The CDR3 loop reads CASSFQQSSYNEQFF. The CDR3, as DNA: TGCGCCAGCAGCTTCCAACAAAGCTCCTACAATGAGCAGTTCTTC. V usage is TRBV5-1 and J usage is TRBJ2-1; D gene ambiguous. V dropped 2 bases and J dropped 0 bases, with 9 bases sitting between them. Per germline, CDR1 SGHRS and CDR2 YFSETQ. The CDR3 has 15 amino acids.

This chain links TRBV5-1 with TRBJ2-3; D tentatively reads TRBD1 or TRBD2 (5 bases each). With 0 bases removed from V and 4 bases from J, the gap between germline ends came to 15 bases. The CDR3 runs 16 residues. CDR1 is SGHRS and CDR2 is YFSETQ in the germline V gene. The CDR3 loop is CASSLAGLDMADTQYF. The CDR3 region has the DNA TGCGCCAGCAGCTTGGCCGGACTGGACATGGCAGATACGCAGTATTTT. The entire variable domain, with the rest obtained from reference TRBV5-1 and TRBJ2-3, is as follows: KAGVTQTPRYLIKTRGQQVTLSCSPISGHRSVSWYQQTPGQGLQFLFEYFSETQRNKGNFPGRFSGRQFSNSRSEMNVSTLELGDSALYLCASSLAGLDMADTQYFGPGTRLTVL.

This clone was picked up one time. The CDR3 loop is CATSDSGLDTQYF. The CDR3 DNA reads as TGTGCCACCAGTGATTCCGGACTAGATACGCAGTATTTT. The chain employs TRBV24-1 and TRBJ2-3; D possibly corresponds to TRBD2 (5 bases). This CDR3 comprises 13 residues. Germline V gene sequence: CDR1 KGHDR, CDR2 SFDVKD. The germline V and J ends were trimmed by 2 bases and 5 bases, with 7 bases remaining between them.

This sequence joins TRBV20-1 and TRBJ1-2; D unclear. Trimming left V 3 bases short and J 0 bases short, with 8 bases between. The CDR3 loop spans 13 amino acids. Germline-derived CDR1 and CDR2 are DFQATT and SNEGSKA (reference sequence). The CDR3, as DNA: TGCAGTGCTAGTGCAGCAGCTAACTATGGCTACACCTTC. It translates to CSASAAANYGYTF.

The chain employs TRBV29-1 and TRBJ2-4; D remains ambiguous. From germline, CDR1 is SQVTM and CDR2 ANQGSEA. The CDR3 totals 13 residues. Trimming removed 2 bases from V and 0 bases from J, with 5 bases in between. The CDR3 here is CSVEFPAKNIQYF. In nucleotides, the CDR3 is TGCAGCGTTGAATTTCCAGCCAAAAACATTCAGTACTTC.

The chain is built from TRBV28 and TRBJ1-5; no definite D call. Looked up from germline, CDR1 is MDHEN and CDR2 is SYDVKM. Trimming took off 5 bases at V and 5 bases at J, with 4 bases between the two ends. This CDR3 is 11 amino acids long. The CDR3: CASSNYQPQHF. DNA for the CDR3: TGTGCCAGCAGTAATTATCAGCCCCAGCATTTT.

This clone came up once. CDR3 amino acids: CASSMEAGRGDGYTF. The DNA for the CDR3 is TGTGCCAGTAGTATGGAGGCAGGGAGGGGGGATGGCTACACCTTC. This chain joins TRBV19 and TRBJ1-2; D is perhaps TRBD1 (6 bases). Germline V gene lookup returns CDR1 LNHDA and CDR2 SQIVND (reference sequence). The V end lost 3 bases, the J end lost 6 bases, and 17 bases lay between the germline ends. This CDR3 spans 15 amino acids.

V usage is TRBV4-1 and J usage is TRBJ2-3; possible D gene TRBD2, 7 bases. The V and J ends lost 3 bases and 0 bases respectively, with 13 bases between them. The CDR3 sequence is 16 residues long. Looked up from germline, CDR1 is MGHRA and CDR2 is YSYEKL. The CDR3 region has the DNA TGCGCCAGCAGCCAGCAGGGAGGGGGGAGCACAGATACGCAGTATTTT. Its translation: CASSQQGGGSTDTQYF.

The chain's CDR3 is CASSGLWGSGTNEQFF. The DNA for the CDR3 is TGTGCCAGCAGCGGACTATGGGGTAGCGGGACTAATGAGCAGTTCTTC. The chain employs TRBV9 and TRBJ2-1, with 8 bases matching TRBD2. Germline CDR1 is SGDLS and CDR2 is YYNGEE. The CDR3 is 16 amino acids. Trimming cost V 3 bases and J 7 bases; bases outside gene matches: 12.

The J gene is TRBJ1-6, the V gene TRBV7-9; a weak D match, TRBD1 (5 bases). V lost 6 bases to trimming and J lost 10 bases, with 13 bases between them. CDR1 is SEHNR and CDR2 is FQNEAQ in the germline V gene (reference sequence). This CDR3 spans 13 amino acids. The CDR3 is CASSSGGDSPLHF. In DNA form, the CDR3 reads TGTGCCAGCAGTTCGGGGGGAGACTCACCCCTCCACTTT.

The chain links TRBV12-3 or TRBV12-4 to TRBJ2-3; D unclear. The CDR3 sequence is 13 residues long. V lost 6 bases and J lost 3, with 10 bases in between. The CDR3 sequence: CASSPLETDTQYF. The DNA for the CDR3 is TGTGCCAGCAGCCCCCTGGAAACAGATACGCAGTATTTT.

This clone was recorded only once. The chain recombines TRBV23-1 with TRBJ1-1; D ambiguous. TRBV23-1 is an ORF for which the function is uncertain. Trimming shortened V by 7 bases and J by 5 bases, and 11 bases separated the two germline ends. The CDR3 totals 12 residues. CDR3 DNA sequence: TGCGCCAGCAAGAAGGGAACAACTGAAGCTTTCTTT. It is translated as CASKKGTTEAFF.

The chain couples TRBV4-2 to TRBJ1-3, with TRBD1 as a possible D gene (5 bases). V gave up 1 base and J gave up 3 bases, with 13 bases separating them. CDR1 LGHNA and CDR2 YNFKEQ come from the germline V gene. There are 16 residues in the CDR3. The DNA for the CDR3 is TGTGCCAGCAGCCAAGTCGTGGGAAGGGGTGGAAACACCATATATTTT. Its protein product is CASSQVVGRGGNTIYF.

The V gene is TRBV4-1, the J gene TRBJ2-3, with 8 bases aligning to TRBD1. This CDR3 is built from 15 residues. V lost 4 bases, J lost 7 bases, and 10 bases stayed unmatched. Germline assignment: CDR1 MGHRA and CDR2 YSYEKL. The CDR3 region has the DNA TGCGCCAGCAGCCCAAAGGACAGGGATCTGAATACGCAGTATTTT. This translates into CASSPKDRDLNTQYF.

V is TRBV5-1 and J is TRBJ2-6; D is ambiguous. V was cut by 0 bases and J by 4 bases, with 11 bases left in between. Germline V lookup: CDR1 SGHRS, CDR2 YFSETQ. The CDR3 has 16 amino acids. Here the CDR3 reads CASSLGPVTGANVLTF. CDR3 DNA sequence: TGCGCCAGCAGCTTGGGTCCGGTAACAGGGGCCAACGTCCTGACTTTC.

This rearrangement joins TRBV6-5 to TRBJ2-7; D is possibly TRBD1 or TRBD2 (5 bases each). The CDR3 spans 16 residues. V was shortened by 2 bases and J by 2 bases, with 16 bases between the two germline ends. CDR1 MNHEY and CDR2 SVGAGI come from the germline V gene. The CDR3 is CASSYLAGTQAYEQYF. The CDR3 nucleotides are TGTGCCAGCAGTTACCTCGCCGGGACCCAGGCCTACGAGCAGTACTTC.

The CDR3 DNA follows: TGTGCCAGCAGCTTAGTCGGGGCAGTTGATCAGCCCCAGCATTTT. Translation gives CASSLVGAVDQPQHF. The rearrangement uses TRBV7-9 and TRBJ1-5, with D possibly TRBD1 on 5 matching bases. Trimming removed 1 base at V and 5 bases at J, with 12 bases between. The CDR3 runs 15 residues. From germline, CDR1 is SEHNR and CDR2 FQNEAQ (reference sequence).